The 7 T cell receptor beta chains below were found in one sample sequenced in a study of cytotoxic CD8 clonotypes in ibrutinib-treated CLL. Assay used: immunoSEQ multiplex PCR; TCRdb lists only in-frame clones, some missing. The sample comprises about 9,200 clones, approximately 57% of which are singletons, and 18% rests with the top ten. The sample was PBMCs, taken before ibrutinib treatment. These receptors all come from a human donor with chronic lymphocytic leukemia.

CDR3 DNA: TGCGCCAGCAGCGGACTCAGGGGACCCACTGAAGCTTTCTTT. Translated, it gives CASSGLRGPTEAFF. The chain couples TRBV5-1 to TRBJ1-1; the D gene is possibly TRBD1 (6 bases). The germline V gene has CDR1 SGHRS and CDR2 YFSETQ. V lost 4 bases to trimming and J lost 4 bases, with 14 bases between them. The CDR3 has 14 residues.

The chain couples TRBV6-1 to TRBJ2-2; 9 bases agree with TRBD1. The CDR3 runs 15 residues. Germline V gene data show CDR1 as MNHNS and CDR2 as SASEGT. V lost 6 bases and J lost 9; bases outside the gene matches: 11. The DNA of the CDR3 is TGTGCCAGCAGAGGGGACAGGGTGCCAGGAAGGGAGCTGTTTTTT. Its protein is CASRGDRVPGRELFF.

The genes are TRBV7-2 and TRBJ2-2, with 8 nucleotides matching TRBD1. CDR3 length equals 15 residues. V lost 4 bases and J lost 1; bases outside the gene matches: 2. Looked up from germline, CDR1 is SGHTA and CDR2 is FQGNSA. The CDR3 reads CASSSGQVNTGELFF. CDR3 bases: TGTGCCAGCAGCTCGGGACAGGTGAACACCGGGGAGCTGTTTTTT.

The J gene is TRBJ2-4, the V gene TRBV19; D not resolved. Per germline, CDR1 LNHDA and CDR2 SQIVND (reference sequence). V lost 3 bases, J lost 7 bases, and 10 bases lay in between. CDR3 length: 13 residues. CDR3 amino acids: CASSIKLDNIQYF. CDR3 bases: TGTGCCAGTAGTATCAAGCTGGACAACATTCAGTACTTC.

The CDR3 sequence: CASSLDFQETQYF. The DNA of the CDR3 is TGTGCCAGCAGCTTAGACTTCCAAGAGACCCAGTACTTC. The rearrangement joins TRBV5-4 to TRBJ2-5; D remains unclear. The CDR3 has 13 amino acids. Germline V gives CDR1 SGHNT, CDR2 YYREEE (reference sequence). V was cut by 2 bases and J by 1 base, with 6 bases left in between.

This clone was counted once. The V gene is TRBV7-2, the J gene TRBJ1-6; 7 bases line up with TRBD1. The germline CDR1 and CDR2 sequences are SGHTA and FQGNSA. The V gene end was trimmed by 5 bases and the J gene end by 8 bases; junction bases not matched to a gene: 6. CDR3 length equals 14 residues. CDR3 sequence (DNA): TGTGCCAGCAGCCCCGGGACAGCCCATTCACCCCTCCACTTT. This encodes CASSPGTAHSPLHF.

The chain couples TRBV7-9 to TRBJ1-6, with 7 positions matching TRBD1. The CDR3 covers 17 residues. V dropped 4 bases and J dropped 0; count of bases not matched to a gene: 6. In germline, CDR1 is SEHNR, CDR2 FQNEAQ (reference sequence). The CDR3 spells CASSSTRQGSYNSPLHF. CDR3 bases: TGTGCCAGCAGCTCAACTCGACAGGGCTCCTATAATTCACCCCTCCACTTT.